The rows below give T cell receptor beta chains drawn from one sample of a study of regulatory T cells in long-lasting Graves disease. TCRdb reprocessed the multiplex PCR reads with MiXCR, giving one entry per CDR3 protein. The profile shows a few hundred thousand distinct CDR3 sequences, around 19% of them singletons. The source was peripheral blood mononuclear cells (PBMCs), collected at new diagnosis, from a patient treated with antithyroid drugs. These TCRs come from a female donor with Graves disease. The CDR3 runs from the conserved cysteine through the conserved F or W. The D gene is left open where the match is weak. Expanded clones get a size class; other rows say once, few or many, or leave the size out.

TRBV4-3	NA	NA	TRBJ2-1	CASSQDGGGVGQFF	TGCGCCAGCAGCCAAGATGGGGGCGGGGTCGGGCAGTTCTTC
TRBV7-2	NA	many	TRBJ1-1	CASSLDGGSLNTEAFF	TGTGCCAGCAGCTTAGATGGGGGCTCCTTGAACACTGAAGCTTTCTTT
TRBV29-1	NA	many	TRBJ2-1	CSAMSGINEQFF	TGCAGCGCCATGTCGGGGATCAATGAGCAGTTCTTC
TRBV28	NA	many	TRBJ1-4	CASSPGVLGGEKLFF	TGTGCCAGCAGTCCTGGGGTTTTGGGCGGTGAAAAACTGTTTTTT
TRBV29-1	TRBD2	NA	TRBJ2-3	CSVVGASGRDSTDTQYF	TGCAGCGTTGTGGGGGCTAGCGGGAGGGACAGCACAGATACGCAGTATTTT
TRBV6-5	NA	many	TRBJ2-1	CASSYSIGIPYNEQFF	TGTGCCAGCAGTTACTCGATTGGAATACCCTACAATGAGCAGTTCTTC
TRBV5-1	TRBD2	NA	TRBJ2-5	CASSPARLADRETQYF	TGCGCCAGCAGCCCAGCCCGACTAGCGGACCGAGAGACCCAGTACTTC
TRBV5-1	NA	many	TRBJ2-5	CASSLEGGGETQYF	TGTGCCAGCAGCTTAGAAGGGGGAGGCGAGACCCAGTACTTC
TRBV6-1	NA	many	TRBJ2-1	CASSAGLGYNEQFF	TGTGCCAGCAGTGCCGGCTTGGGCTACAATGAGCAGTTCTTC
TRBV19	TRBD1	NA	TRBJ2-7	CASSPTGTGPLDEQYF	TGTGCCAGTAGTCCCACCGGGACAGGGCCTTTAGACGAGCAGTACTTC
TRBV7-9	TRBD1	NA	TRBJ2-1	CASSFYRDRGRKDSYNEQFF	TGTGCCAGCAGCTTTTACCGGGACAGGGGCCGAAAGGACTCCTACAATGAGCAGTTCTTC
TRBV7-9	NA	few	TRBJ1-2	CASSLVSGGYTF	TGTGCCAGCAGCTTAGTCTCGGGTGGCTACACCTTC
TRBV12-3/TRBV12-4	NA	many	TRBJ1-4	CASTPGTYEKLFF	TGTGCCAGCACCCCGGGGACGTATGAAAAACTGTTTTTT
TRBV28	NA	many	TRBJ2-5	CASSFVGDPQETQYF	TGTGCCAGCAGTTTTGTGGGCGACCCCCAAGAGACCCAGTACTTC
TRBV9	NA	NA	TRBJ2-6	CASSVDGSGANVLTF	TGTGCCAGCAGCGTAGATGGATCCGGGGCCAACGTCCTGACTTTC
TRBV12-3/TRBV12-4	NA	NA	TRBJ1-5	CASSRNLLSPQHF	TGTGCCAGCAGCCGAAACCTGCTGTCGCCCCAGCATTTT
TRBV10-3	NA	few	TRBJ2-7	CASGGGAAEQYF	TGTGCCTCCGGTGGGGGGGCGGCCGAGCAGTACTTC
TRBV6-1	NA	NA	TRBJ2-3	CASSPLSAADTQYF	TGTGCCAGCAGTCCTCTGAGCGCAGCAGACACGCAGTATTTT
TRBV27	NA	NA	TRBJ2-2	CAARGDPVESAELFF	TGTGCCGCGCGGGGAGACCCCGTAGAATCTGCGGAGCTGTTTTTT
TRBV5-1	TRBD1	NA	TRBJ1-4	CASSSRTGKDEKLFF	TGCGCCAGCAGCTCCCGGACAGGGAAGGATGAAAAACTGTTTTTT
TRBV2	NA	many	TRBJ1-2	CASSEGAGYGYTF	TGTGCCAGCAGTGAAGGGGCAGGCTATGGCTACACCTTC
TRBV20-1	NA	NA	TRBJ1-5	CSARDGGSSTDTQHF	TGCAGTGCTAGAGATGGAGGTTCTAGCACAGATACGCAGCATTTT
TRBV6-5	NA	many	TRBJ1-5	CASSYGGQPQHF	TGTGCCAGCAGTTACGGGGGCCAGCCCCAGCATTTT
TRBV7-9	NA	NA	TRBJ1-2	CASSPDGPSYGYTF	TGTGCCAGCAGCCCAGACGGCCCTTCCTATGGCTACACCTTC
TRBV11-2	TRBD2	many	TRBJ2-7	CASSSSGTSGSQQYF	TGTGCCAGCAGCTCGTCGGGCACTAGCGGGAGCCAGCAGTACTTC
TRBV7-9	TRBD1	NA	TRBJ1-1	CASSFNSGQGEAFF	TGTGCCAGCAGCTTCAACTCGGGACAGGGTGAAGCTTTCTTT
TRBV2	NA	many	TRBJ1-1	CASSEGWGGGVERAFF	TGTGCCAGCAGTGAAGGTTGGGGTGGGGGTGTTGAGCGGGCTTTCTTT
TRBV6-1	NA	few	TRBJ2-2	CASLRIANTGELFF	TGTGCCAGCTTAAGGATTGCGAACACCGGGGAGCTGTTTTTT
TRBV11-2	TRBD2	once	TRBJ2-3	CASSSWASGFTDTQYF	TGTGCCAGCAGCTCCTGGGCTAGCGGATTCACAGATACGCAGTATTTT
TRBV28	TRBD2	NA	TRBJ2-7	CASMGLAGGTVEQYF	TGTGCCAGTATGGGACTAGCGGGAGGGACCGTCGAGCAGTACTTC
TRBV4-1	NA	few	TRBJ2-7	CASSYGPGTYEQYF	TGCGCCAGCAGCTACGGCCCAGGAACCTACGAGCAGTACTTC
TRBV12-3/TRBV12-4	TRBD1	many	TRBJ1-2	CASSSTGGYGYTF	TGTGCCAGCAGTAGTACAGGGGGTTATGGCTACACCTTC
TRBV9	TRBD2	few	TRBJ2-7	CASSPGLHYEQYF	TGTGCCAGCAGCCCGGGACTACACTACGAGCAGTACTTC
TRBV2	TRBD1	NA	TRBJ2-2	CASSLDRIIGELFF	TGTGCCAGCAGCCTGGACAGGATCATCGGGGAGCTGTTTTTT
TRBV11-2	TRBD2	many	TRBJ2-1	CASSPGRLAGGFYNEQFF	TGTGCCAGCAGCCCGGGGCGGCTAGCGGGAGGGTTTTACAATGAGCAGTTCTTC
TRBV11-3	NA	many	TRBJ2-2	CASSFRASTGELFF	TGTGCCAGCAGCTTTCGGGCAAGCACCGGGGAGCTGTTTTTT
TRBV6-2/TRBV6-3	NA	many	TRBJ2-3	CASRNSRADTQYF	TGTGCCAGCAGGAATAGTAGGGCAGATACGCAGTATTTT
TRBV4-2	TRBD1	many	TRBJ1-1	CASSPIQGQGLTEAFF	TGTGCCAGCAGCCCCATCCAAGGACAGGGACTCACTGAAGCTTTCTTT
TRBV7-6	NA	NA	TRBJ2-7	CASSSGLTRSYEQYF	TGTGCTAGCAGCTCAGGACTAACCCGCTCCTACGAGCAGTACTTC
TRBV10-1	NA	many	TRBJ2-3	CASSDPVQENTDTQYF	TGCGCCAGCAGTGATCCCGTCCAGGAGAACACAGATACGCAGTATTTT
TRBV20-1	TRBD1	many	TRBJ1-6	CSARGTGFGPSPLHF	TGCAGTGCTAGAGGGACAGGGTTCGGGCCGTCACCCCTCCACTTT
TRBV28	NA	many	TRBJ1-2	CASGEPHEHYGYTF	TGTGCCAGCGGAGAACCCCACGAGCACTATGGCTACACCTTC
TRBV2	NA	many	TRBJ2-1	CASGTLNEQFF	TGTGCCAGCGGGACATTAAATGAGCAGTTCTTC
TRBV24-1	TRBD2	many	TRBJ2-3	CATSAPFGGADTQYF	TGTGCCACCAGTGCCCCTTTCGGGGGGGCAGATACGCAGTATTTT
TRBV28	NA	many	TRBJ2-1	CASIQLGLHNEQFF	TGTGCCAGTATCCAGCTTGGACTCCACAATGAGCAGTTCTTC
TRBV19	NA	many	TRBJ2-2	CASSLTANTGELFF	TGTGCCAGTAGTTTGACTGCTAACACCGGGGAGCTGTTTTTT
TRBV28	NA	NA	TRBJ1-2	CASSLRQLYGYTF	TGTGCCAGCAGTTTGCGACAGCTCTATGGCTACACCTTC
TRBV7-9	NA	NA	TRBJ2-3	CASSLRSGYTDTQYF	TGTGCCAGCAGCTTAAGGTCAGGTTACACAGATACGCAGTATTTT
TRBV6-5	NA	many	TRBJ2-2	CASSYLGVTGELFF	TGTGCCAGCAGTTACCTGGGGGTAACCGGGGAGCTGTTTTTT
TRBV28	NA	many	TRBJ1-5	CASRKGPSNQPQHF	TGTGCCAGCAGGAAGGGACCTAGCAATCAGCCCCAGCATTTT
TRBV20-1	NA	many	TRBJ1-3	CSARGLSGNTIYF	TGCAGTGCCCGGGGCCTCTCTGGAAACACCATATATTTT
TRBV18	NA	many	TRBJ1-1	CASSPLPGVNTEAFF	TGTGCCAGCTCACCACTGCCAGGCGTGAACACTGAAGCTTTCTTT
TRBV20-1	NA	many	TRBJ1-5	CSARLRADQPQHF	TGCAGTGCTAGGCTCAGGGCAGATCAGCCCCAGCATTTT
TRBV11-2	NA	NA	TRBJ2-4	CASSRHDPRNIQYF	TGTGCCAGCAGCCGGCACGATCCCCGAAACATTCAGTACTTC
TRBV7-2	NA	NA	TRBJ2-3	CASSSMSNTQYF	TGTGCCAGCAGCTCCATGAGCAATACGCAGTATTTT
TRBV4-1	NA	many	TRBJ1-1	CASGAGRNTEAFF	TGCGCCAGCGGTGCAGGCCGTAACACTGAAGCTTTCTTT